The next 9 T cell receptor beta chains were all read from a single sample in a study of technical replicates of blood from several donors (dated by TCRdb to the late 2010s). Libraries were prepared through the immunoSEQ multiplex PCR assay. Here the immuneACCESS table is served through TCRdb, limited to in-frame sequences with V and J called. Missing clones are a known gap in these copies; in checked studies unresolved V genes cover under half, and the rest lacks a known reason. This sample lists around 80,000 clones; about nine tenths were detected once. The ten largest clones capture about 0.41% of the sample. Sequenced material: T cells isolated from PBMCs. The receptor set was obtained from a human donor in good health.

The V and J genes are TRBV5-1 and TRBJ1-3; maybe TRBD1 (6 bases). Germline CDR1 is SGHRS and CDR2 is YFSETQ. This CDR3 has 13 residues. V gave up 4 bases and J gave up 7 bases, with 12 bases separating them. The CDR3 bases are TGCGCCAGCAGCCTCGGGACACAGAACACCATATATTTT. Its protein is CASSLGTQNTIYF.

The CDR3 bases are TGTGCCAGCAGCCCCTCACTTAATCAGCCCCAGCATTTT. Translation: CASSPSLNQPQHF. The chain recombines TRBV7-6 with TRBJ1-5; D is unclear. Looked up from germline, CDR1 is SGHVS and CDR2 is FNYEAQ. There are 13 residues in the CDR3. With 5 bases removed from V and 4 bases from J, the gap between germline ends came to 9 bases.

CDR3 in amino acids: CASSDPKYRAYYGYTF. DNA for the CDR3: TGTGCCAGCAGTGACCCTAAGTACAGGGCCTACTATGGCTACACCTTC. This rearrangement joins TRBV6-4 to TRBJ1-2, with TRBD1 as a possible D gene (6 bases). Germline CDR1 reads MRHNA; CDR2 reads SNTAGT. Trimming took off 2 bases at V and 3 bases at J, with 16 bases between the two ends. The CDR3 extends over 16 amino acids.

The V and J genes are TRBV9 and TRBJ1-1; D perhaps matches TRBD1 (5 bases). Trimming took 3 bases from V and 3 from J, leaving 15 bases between them. In germline, CDR1 is SGDLS, CDR2 YYNGEE. This CDR3 is built from 15 residues. This chain's CDR3 is CASSGGTTVDTEAFF. In DNA, the CDR3 is TGTGCCAGCAGCGGGGGCACCACAGTAGACACTGAAGCTTTCTTT.

The V gene is TRBV5-1, the J gene TRBJ1-5; 7 nucleotides line up with TRBD1. This CDR3 region has 14 residues. Trimming took 5 bases from V and 7 from J; bases not matched to a gene: 9. Germline lookup yields CDR1 SGHRS and CDR2 YFSETQ. The CDR3 here is CASRVGTDGQPQHF. CDR3 nucleotide sequence: TGCGCCAGCAGAGTAGGGACAGATGGCCAGCCCCAGCATTTT.

CDR3 nucleotides: TGTGCCAGCAGCGTATCAGGGGCCAACGTCCTGACTTTC. Translated, it gives CASSVSGANVLTF. The chain combines TRBV9 with TRBJ2-6; D gene uncertain. CDR3 size: 13 residues. Germline assignment: CDR1 SGDLS and CDR2 YYNGEE. Trimming left V 1 base short and J 4 bases short, with 3 bases between. Combining the CDR3 with reference TRBV9 and TRBJ2-6 gives the whole variable domain DSGVTQTPKHLITATGQRVTLRCSPRSGDLSVYWYQQSLDQGLQFLIQYYNGEERAKGNILERFSAQQFPDLHSELNLSSLELGDSALYFCASSVSGANVLTFGAGSRLTVL.

The J gene is TRBJ1-4, the V gene TRBV30; a possible D gene is TRBD1 (5 bases). Germline V gives CDR1 GTSNPN, CDR2 SVGIG (reference sequence). The CDR3 extends over 13 amino acids. The V end was cut by 3 bases, the J end by 7 bases, with 12 bases between. The CDR3 bases are TGTGCCTGGAGGGGGCCGCCCGGTGAAAAACTGTTTTTT. Translated: CAWRGPPGEKLFF.

This chain links TRBV9 with TRBJ2-7, with D possibly matching TRBD2 (5 bases). CDR1 is SGDLS and CDR2 is YYNGEE in the germline V gene. The CDR3 sequence is 13 residues long. Trimming shortened V by 0 bases and J by 2 bases, and 6 bases separated the two germline ends. CDR3: CASSVDGTYEQYF. As DNA, the CDR3 is TGTGCCAGCAGCGTAGACGGGACCTACGAGCAGTACTTC.

The gene calls are TRBV4-1 and TRBJ2-7; 7 bases are shared with TRBD2. The CDR3 runs to 14 residues. Trimming cost V 5 bases and J 5 bases; bases outside gene matches: 9. The germline V gene encodes CDR1 MGHRA and CDR2 YSYEKL. The CDR3 protein is CASSSAGLDNEQYF. DNA for the CDR3: TGCGCCAGCAGCTCAGCAGGACTAGACAACGAGCAGTACTTC.